This T cell receptor (beta chain) comes out of a study of TIL therapy for anti-PD-1-resistant metastatic lung cancer (dated by TCRdb to the early 2020s). Some background on the complete study: Tumors were harvested prior to any PD-1/PD-L1 blockade, after which nivolumab was administered to patients, and lymphodepletion, expanded TIL infusion and IL-2 were given to patients who progressed. Among the enrolled patients, the median age was around 54 years (range about 35-75), and the median tumor PD-L1 proportion score was around 6%. Clonotypes were tracked across tumor, expanded TIL product and serial blood samples by T cell receptor beta sequencing of tumor and peripheral blood. Across the cohort, whole-exome sequencing showed a median non-synonymous tumor mutation burden of approximately 1.5 mutations per megabase. Most of the cohort had lung adenocarcinoma, including a few EGFR-mutant tumors and two ALK-rearranged tumors, and half of the patients were either current or former smokers. Study-wide findings and limitations: The study protocol defined all tumor marker inferences as exploratory. The cohort was highly selected, with more treatment-naive, never-smoker and oncogene-addicted patients than typical, limiting generalizability. Infused TIL clonotypes partially replaced the baseline peripheral repertoire then decayed over months, with no apparent association between persistence and response.

For this clone: This clone's antigen is unknown. Base qualities were left out, and no much larger clone turns up one base away.

V loses 4 bases of germline sequence and J loses 7 bases, and the interval between the two ends is 20 bases. The CDR1 and CDR2 encoded by the germline V gene (reference sequence) are LNHDA and SQIVND. Inclusive of the bounding cysteine and phenylalanine, the CDR3 is 16 residues long. Solely the CDR3 DNA is kept, with 48 bases framed from the first base. Interpreted using the paper, the time point label stands for: pre-treatment sample, taken before nivolumab and TIL therapy. Adults with stage 4 NSCLC were enrolled in a dual-center phase I trial from October 2017 to January 2020. The samples were drawn from an open-label, single-arm phase I trial testing tumor-infiltrating lymphocyte therapy combined with nivolumab in advanced non-small cell lung cancer. Blood mononuclear cells from EDTA tubes were isolated by Ficoll gradient, snap-frozen as pellets, and DNA was extracted with a Qiagen mini-prep kit.

TCR beta CDR3 regions were amplified from genomic DNA with the immunoSEQ v3 hsTCRB kit using bias-controlled multiplex PCR. An Illumina NextSeq 500 was used to sequence the TCR libraries, reaching around 2 million read pairs at survey level or roughly 4.5-6 million at deep level. Per the authors' processing: V, D and J genes were assigned, non-productive sequences were removed, and clonality was reported by immunoSEQ Analyzer software. Repertoires were compared using productive Simpson clonality and Morisita overlap index of productive TRB rearrangements between infused TIL and blood. Absolute clonotype counts in blood were estimated as lymphocyte count times CD3+ fraction times the clone's productive frequency. TCRdb took this table from immuneACCESS and kept in-frame rearrangements with V and J called. Such tables lack part of the clones; where checked against another copy, unresolved V genes explain under half of the gap, and the rest is unexplained. That table gives V, J and clone size, and the DNA gave D and trimming. The sample table holds approximately 15,000 clones, of which about 83% were seen once. The top ten constitute approximately 0.84% of the sample.

The chain uses TRBV19 and TRBJ1-5, and TRBD1 may be the D gene, going by 5 matching bases. The source is a person between 25 and 80 years old with non-small cell lung cancer. Sequenced material: blood, taken at baseline. DNA sequence: TGTGCCAGTAGTAGGAAAGGGAGCAGGGCCCGCCAGCCCCAGCATTTT. Its protein is CASSRKGSRARQPQHF.